The rows below give T cell receptor beta chains drawn from one sample of a study of technical replicates of blood from a handful of donors. TCRdb keeps only in-frame clones here, not all; method: immunoSEQ multiplex PCR. Counted here are fewer than 90,000 clones, 92% occurring once; the ten biggest clones make up about 0.4%. Specimen: T cells isolated from PBMCs. The receptors here all came from a human donor in good health. CDR3s include the opening cysteine and the closing phenylalanine or tryptophan. Each record gives: D gene, V gene, CDR3 length, clone size, CDR3 protein. The D gene is left open where the match is weak. The listing skips clone size in some rows; elsewhere it reads once, few, many or a size class.

D gene: -; V gene: TRBV28; CDR3 length: 13; clone size: -; CDR3 protein: CASSPGTPYEQYF
D gene: TRBD2; V gene: TRBV5-1; CDR3 length: 14; clone size: -; CDR3 protein: CASSLRGGSNEQFF
D gene: -; V gene: TRBV21-1; CDR3 length: 15; clone size: -; CDR3 protein: CASSKEQEGNTEAFF
D gene: -; V gene: TRBV5-1; CDR3 length: 14; clone size: -; CDR3 protein: CASTSSLGAYEQYF
D gene: TRBD1; V gene: TRBV28; CDR3 length: 15; clone size: few; CDR3 protein: CASSTPSYRGTEAFF
D gene: TRBD1; V gene: TRBV7-2; CDR3 length: 13; clone size: -; CDR3 protein: CASSLGQGYGYTF
D gene: -; V gene: TRBV11-2; CDR3 length: 15; clone size: many; CDR3 protein: CASSFSTGTMEKLFF
D gene: TRBD2; V gene: TRBV27; CDR3 length: 17; clone size: once; CDR3 protein: CASSWLSGRSLGETQYF
D gene: -; V gene: TRBV27; CDR3 length: 15; clone size: -; CDR3 protein: CASSLAGRSNQPQHF
D gene: TRBD2; V gene: TRBV27; CDR3 length: 15; clone size: -; CDR3 protein: CASYYQAGTYNEQFF
D gene: -; V gene: TRBV2; CDR3 length: 13; clone size: -; CDR3 protein: CASILRELDTQYF
D gene: TRBD1; V gene: TRBV7-9; CDR3 length: 16; clone size: -; CDR3 protein: CASSFRDRGNYNEQFF
D gene: TRBD1; V gene: TRBV30; CDR3 length: 14; clone size: -; CDR3 protein: CAGSRQGFVDGYTF
D gene: TRBD1; V gene: TRBV7-9; CDR3 length: 14; clone size: -; CDR3 protein: CASSLGGQGHGYTF
D gene: TRBD2; V gene: TRBV30; CDR3 length: 11; clone size: -; CDR3 protein: CAWSDGGRRFF
D gene: -; V gene: TRBV7-9; CDR3 length: 12; clone size: -; CDR3 protein: CASSLDSVFIYF
D gene: -; V gene: TRBV11-2; CDR3 length: 11; clone size: -; CDR3 protein: CASSYNYEQYF
D gene: -; V gene: TRBV28; CDR3 length: 14; clone size: -; CDR3 protein: CAIGDSSTQETQYF
D gene: -; V gene: TRBV7-3; CDR3 length: 13; clone size: -; CDR3 protein: CASSLTAVNEQFF
D gene: TRBD2; V gene: TRBV29-1; CDR3 length: 13; clone size: -; CDR3 protein: CSAGWTSGYEQYF
D gene: TRBD2; V gene: TRBV28; CDR3 length: 16; clone size: -; CDR3 protein: CASSYTSGSSYNEQFF
D gene: TRBD2; V gene: TRBV6-6; CDR3 length: 14; clone size: once; CDR3 protein: CASSYTSGAETQYF
D gene: TRBD2; V gene: TRBV15; CDR3 length: 17; clone size: -; CDR3 protein: CATSRRLAGGPEETQYF
D gene: -; V gene: TRBV25-1; CDR3 length: 11; clone size: -; CDR3 protein: CASSDFYGYTF
D gene: -; V gene: TRBV7-3; CDR3 length: 16; clone size: -; CDR3 protein: CASSLSYETLNTEAFF
D gene: TRBD1; V gene: TRBV19; CDR3 length: 15; clone size: -; CDR3 protein: CASSIAGGRTTEAFF
D gene: -; V gene: TRBV29-1; CDR3 length: 15; clone size: -; CDR3 protein: CSVEDGRANYNEQFF
D gene: -; V gene: TRBV15; CDR3 length: 15; clone size: -; CDR3 protein: CATSRDLLPSYEQYF